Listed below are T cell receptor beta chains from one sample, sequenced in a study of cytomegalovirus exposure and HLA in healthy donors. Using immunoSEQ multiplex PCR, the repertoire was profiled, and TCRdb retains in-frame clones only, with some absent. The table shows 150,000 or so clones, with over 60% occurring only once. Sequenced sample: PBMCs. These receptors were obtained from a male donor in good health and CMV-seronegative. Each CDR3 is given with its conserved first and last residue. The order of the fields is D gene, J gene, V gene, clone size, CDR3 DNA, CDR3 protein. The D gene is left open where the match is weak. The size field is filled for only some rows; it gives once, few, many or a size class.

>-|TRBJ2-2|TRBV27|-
TGTGCCAGCAGTTTAAGGGGGTGGGACGGGGTTCACACCGGGGAGCTGTTTTTT
CASSLRGWDGVHTGELFF
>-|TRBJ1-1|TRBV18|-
TGTGCCAGCTCACCTCCGGGGATGACTGAAGCTTTCTTT
CASSPPGMTEAFF
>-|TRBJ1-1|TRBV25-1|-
TGTGCCAGCAGCCGGGAGAGGGGTGGATTGATGAACACTGAAGCTTTCTTT
CASSRERGGLMNTEAFF
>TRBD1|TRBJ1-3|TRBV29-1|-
TGCAGCGTGGGAGACAGGGGCACGCGAAACACCATATATTTT
CSVGDRGTRNTIYF
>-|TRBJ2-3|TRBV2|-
TGTGCCAGCAGCGCTGTAGCGCCCACAGATACGCAGTATTTT
CASSAVAPTDTQYF
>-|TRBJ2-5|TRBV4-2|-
TGTGCCAGCAGCCTACAACGCGGGACCCAAGAGACCCAGTACTTC
CASSLQRGTQETQYF
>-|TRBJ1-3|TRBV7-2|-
TGTGCCAGCAGATATACAGGGTTTGGAAACACCATATATTTT
CASRYTGFGNTIYF
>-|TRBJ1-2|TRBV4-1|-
TGCGCCAGCAGCGTAACGGGCCAGGGTAACTATGGCTACACCTTC
CASSVTGQGNYGYTF
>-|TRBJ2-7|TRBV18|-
TGTGCCAGCTCACCACGGAAGAAAGGGGACGAGCAGTACTTC
CASSPRKKGDEQYF
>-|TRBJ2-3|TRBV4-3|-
TGCGCCAGCAGCCAAGACCTCTCCAGGGGAGCAGATACGCAGTATTTT
CASSQDLSRGADTQYF
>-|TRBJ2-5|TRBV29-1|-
TGCAGCGTTGTGCGTGGGACCCAGTACTTC
CSVVRGTQYF
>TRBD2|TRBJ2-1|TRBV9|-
TGTGCCAGCAGCGTCGGACGACTAGCGGGGTCAGATGAGCAGTTCTTC
CASSVGRLAGSDEQFF
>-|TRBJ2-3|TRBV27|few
TGTGCCAGCATCGACGGACTCACAGATACGCAGTATTTT
CASIDGLTDTQYF
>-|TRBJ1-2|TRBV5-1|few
TGCGCCAGCAGCTTGGAAAGCCCTAACTATGGCTACACCTTC
CASSLESPNYGYTF
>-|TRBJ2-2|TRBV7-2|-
TGTGCCAGCAGCTCTGGCATCGGGAGAGGCCCGAACACCGGGGAGCTGTTTTTT
CASSSGIGRGPNTGELFF
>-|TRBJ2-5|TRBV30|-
TGTGCCTGGAGTGGGGCAGCTAAAGAGACCCAGTACTTC
CAWSGAAKETQYF
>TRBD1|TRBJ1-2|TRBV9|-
TGTGCCAGCAGCTCGCCCGGACAGGGGGCGGCGGGCTACACCTTC
CASSSPGQGAAGYTF
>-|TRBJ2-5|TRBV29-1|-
TGCAGCGTTGACCCCGTTTATACAGGGCCAGAGACCCAGTACTTC
CSVDPVYTGPETQYF
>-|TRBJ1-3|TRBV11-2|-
TGTGCCAGCAGCTGGACAATGGACTCTGGAAACACCATATATTTT
CASSWTMDSGNTIYF
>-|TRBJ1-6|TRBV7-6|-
TGTGCCAGCAGCTCGTACGCGAATTCACCCCTCCACTTT
CASSSYANSPLHF
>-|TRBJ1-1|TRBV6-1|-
TGTGCCAGCAGTCAAGGACATTCCTCTGAAGCTTTCTTT
CASSQGHSSEAFF
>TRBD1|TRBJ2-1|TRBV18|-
TGTGCCAGCACGCCTGACAGGGGGGCGAATGAGCAGTTCTTC
CASTPDRGANEQFF
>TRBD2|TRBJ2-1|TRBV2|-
TGTGCCAGCAAGAGGGGAGGGAATGAGCAGTTCTTC
CASKRGGNEQFF
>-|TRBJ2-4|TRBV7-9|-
TGTGCCAGCAGCTTAGGGCAGGGTGCGAACATTCAGTACTTC
CASSLGQGANIQYF
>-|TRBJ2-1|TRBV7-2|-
TGTGCCAGCAGCTCGTCCGGGACTTCATCCTACAATGAGCAGTTCTTC
CASSSSGTSSYNEQFF
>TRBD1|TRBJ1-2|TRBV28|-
TGTGCCAGCAGCCCGGGGACAGCCAACTATGGCTACACCTTC
CASSPGTANYGYTF
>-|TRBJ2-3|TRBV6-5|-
TGTGCCAGCAGTTACGTGGGGGGTGAGGATACGCAGTATTTT
CASSYVGGEDTQYF
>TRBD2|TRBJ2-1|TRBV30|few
TGTGCCTGGAGTCCGACTAGCGGGAGTGAGCAGTTCTTC
CAWSPTSGSEQFF
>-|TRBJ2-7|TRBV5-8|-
TGTGCCAGCAGCGGGTCCGGGGGAGGCTACGAGCAGTACTTC
CASSGSGGGYEQYF
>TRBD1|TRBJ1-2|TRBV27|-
TGTGCCAGCAGTCTCGGACAGGGGGATGGCTACACCTTC
CASSLGQGDGYTF
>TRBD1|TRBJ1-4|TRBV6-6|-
TGTGCCAGCAGTTCAGGGGGCGACAGGGCTAATGAAAAACTGTTTTTT
CASSSGGDRANEKLFF
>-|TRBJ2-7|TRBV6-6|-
TGTGCCAGCTCAGGATCCTACGAGCAGTACTTC
CASSGSYEQYF
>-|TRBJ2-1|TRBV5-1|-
TGCGCCAGCAGCCGGCAGGAGGGGATCTACAATGAGCAGTTCTTC
CASSRQEGIYNEQFF
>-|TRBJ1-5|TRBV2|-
TGTGCCAGCAGCCGTAATACAGGGAGTTATAGCAATCAGCCCCAGCATTTT
CASSRNTGSYSNQPQHF
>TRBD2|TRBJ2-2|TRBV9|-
TGTGCCAGCAGCGTAAGACTAGCGGGAGTTGCCGGGGAGCTGTTTTTT
CASSVRLAGVAGELFF
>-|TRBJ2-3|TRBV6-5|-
TGTGCCAGCAGAGGTAGCTTTAGCACGGATACGCAGTATTTT
CASRGSFSTDTQYF
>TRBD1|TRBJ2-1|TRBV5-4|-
TGTGCCAGCAGCGTATACAGGGGGAGCTCCTACAATGAGCAGTTCTTC
CASSVYRGSSYNEQFF
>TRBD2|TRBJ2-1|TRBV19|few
TGTGCCAGTAGTATGGGACTAGCGGGGGCCCTATACTACAATGAGCAGTTCTTC
CASSMGLAGALYYNEQFF
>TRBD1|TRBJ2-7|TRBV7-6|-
TGTGCCAGCAGCGAATGGACAGGGGCCGAGCAGTACTTC
CASSEWTGAEQYF